Shown below are 28 T cell receptor beta chains from a single sample sequenced in a study of CD8+ T cells in alopecia areata. Alopecia areata patients gave lesional scalp punch biopsies and peripheral blood samples. Isolated RNA was reverse transcribed into cDNA used as the sequencing template. Here immunoSEQ multiplex PCR was the method, and the copy in TCRdb shows in-frame clones only, minus some. The sample holds 10,000 to 15,000 clones, roughly 56% seen once. Sequenced sample: skin. These receptors were obtained from a human donor with alopecia areata.

This rearrangement joins TRBV28 to TRBJ1-2; D might be TRBD1 (5 bases). The V gene's germline CDR1 is MDHEN and CDR2 SYDVKM. There are 15 residues in the CDR3. V lost 5 bases, J lost 10 bases, and 23 bases lay in between. The DNA of the CDR3 is TGTGCCAGCAGTCCGACGGCAGGGAAAAGTAATACCTACACCTTC. Protein: CASSPTAGKSNTYTF.

The rearrangement joins TRBV11-1 to TRBJ1-6; 7 nucleotides match TRBD1. V lost 4 bases and J lost 8; bases outside the gene matches: 5. Germline CDR1 SGHAT, CDR2 FQDESV (reference sequence). The CDR3 totals 14 residues. The CDR3 reads CASSSTGNHSPLHF. The DNA for the CDR3 is TGTGCCAGCAGCTCGACAGGGAATCATTCACCCCTCCACTTT. The variable domain in full, with the rest retrieved from reference TRBV11-1 and TRBJ1-6, is EAEVAQSPRYKITEKSQAVAFWCDPISGHATLYWYRQILGQGPELLVQFQDESVVDDSQLPKDRFSAERLKGVDSTLKIQPAELGDSAMYLCASSSTGNHSPLHFGNGTRLTVT.

The V call is TRBV30, the J call TRBJ1-1, with unresolved D. Germline V gene lookup returns CDR1 GTSNPN and CDR2 SVGIG (reference sequence). Trimming took off 0 bases at V and 2 bases at J, with 13 bases between the two ends. The CDR3 spans 15 residues. The CDR3 DNA reads TGTGCCTGGAGTGTTGCTACCCTCCGTAACACTGAAGCTTTCTTT. This sequence encodes CAWSVATLRNTEAFF. Full variable domain (rest looked up from reference TRBV30 and TRBJ1-1): SQTIHQWPATLVQPVGSPLSLECTVEGTSNPNLYWYRQAAGRGLQLLFYSVGIGQISSEVPQNLSASRPQDRQFILSSKKLLLSDSGFYLCAWSVATLRNTEAFFGQGTRLTVV.

Only a few counts were recorded for this clone. This sequence joins TRBV6-5 and TRBJ2-1, with TRBD2 identical over 13 bases. V was clipped by 7 bases and J by 4 bases; unmatched bases: 4. Germline V CDR1 and CDR2: MNHEY, SVGAGI. The CDR3 extends over 15 amino acids. The DNA for the CDR3 is TGTGCCAGCACCGAGACTAGCGGGGGGTACAATGAGCAGTTCTTC. Translation: CASTETSGGYNEQFF.

The chain links TRBV19 to TRBJ2-7; D gene unclear. V was cut by 6 bases and J by 0 bases, with 9 bases left in between. CDR1 is LNHDA, CDR2 SQIVND, per germline (reference sequence). The CDR3 is 13 amino acids. Here the CDR3 reads CASRAGGSYEQYF. DNA of the CDR3: TGTGCCAGTAGGGCAGGCGGCTCCTACGAGCAGTACTTC.

The chain uses TRBV6-1 and TRBJ2-3, with D uncertain. In germline, CDR1 is MNHNS, CDR2 SASEGT. This CDR3 is built from 15 residues. V lost 6 bases and J 2 bases, leaving 15 bases between the germline ends. The CDR3 DNA reads TGTGCCAGCAGCCTAACGGGCGGTTACACAGATACGCAGTATTTT. It is translated as CASSLTGGYTDTQYF.

The chain uses TRBV4-1 and TRBJ2-7; D is ambiguous. This CDR3 region has 12 residues. Looked up from germline, CDR1 is MGHRA and CDR2 is YSYEKL. Trimming left V 3 bases short and J 7 bases short, with 10 bases between. CDR3 sequence: CASSQLLGEQYF. Here the CDR3 DNA reads TGCGCCAGCAGCCAGTTGCTTGGAGAGCAGTACTTC.

This chain connects TRBV19 to TRBJ1-1; perhaps TRBD1 as D (6 bases). Trimming stripped 6 bases from V and 4 bases from J, with 15 bases between. Per germline, CDR1 LNHDA and CDR2 SQIVND (reference sequence). CDR3 length: 14 amino acids. CDR3 loop: CASREYREGTEAFF. CDR3 DNA sequence: TGTGCCAGTAGAGAATACAGGGAAGGCACTGAAGCTTTCTTT.

The chain couples TRBV29-1 to TRBJ2-2, with D unresolved. This CDR3 comprises 14 residues. The V and J ends lost 7 bases and 3 bases respectively, with 15 bases between them. From germline, CDR1 is SQVTM and CDR2 ANQGSEA. This chain's CDR3 is CSAKYNSDTGELFF. CDR3 sequence (DNA): TGCAGCGCGAAGTACAACTCGGACACCGGGGAGCTGTTTTTT.

This clone was found once. At one end, the junction sequence differs from germline, possibly due to a read error. The chain carries TRBV19 and TRBJ2-1; 8 bases line up with TRBD1. The CDR3 is made up of 18 amino acids. The germline gives CDR1 LNHDA, CDR2 SQIVND (reference sequence). CDR3 in amino acids: CASSIGSSGTGIYNEQFF. The CDR3 nucleotides read TGTGCCAGTAGCATAGGGTCTTCCGGGACAGGTATCTACAATGAGCAGTTCTTC.

This chain links TRBV28 with TRBJ1-1; 10 bases align to TRBD1. CDR3 length equals 16 residues. J gave up 0 bases and V 6 bases, and 7 bases lay outside the gene matches. Germline CDR1 MDHEN, CDR2 SYDVKM. The DNA of the CDR3 is TGTGCCAGCAGATCGACAGGGGGCGGGGTGAACACTGAAGCTTTCTTT. Amino acid sequence: CASRSTGGGVNTEAFF.

V usage is TRBV4-3 and J usage is TRBJ2-2; 8 positions match TRBD2. J lost 3 bases, V lost 1 base, and 4 bases had no gene match. Germline V gene data show CDR1 as LGHNA and CDR2 as YSLEER. This CDR3 spans 16 amino acids. The CDR3 protein is CASSQGAGVHTGELFF. The CDR3 nucleotides read TGCGCCAGCAGCCAAGGAGCGGGAGTACACACCGGGGAGCTGTTTTTT.

Written as DNA, the CDR3 is TGTGCCAGTAGTGGGACAGGCCAAGAGACCCAGTACTTC. Translated: CASSGTGQETQYF. The V and J genes are TRBV19 and TRBJ2-5, with TRBD1 matching 8 bases. This CDR3 has 13 residues. The V segment lost 5 bases and the J segment 1 base; nucleotides outside the gene matches: 0. From germline, CDR1 is LNHDA and CDR2 SQIVND (reference sequence).

The V gene is TRBV6-5, the J gene TRBJ2-5; 9 positions match TRBD1. This CDR3 is built from 15 residues. Germline V gives CDR1 MNHEY, CDR2 SVGAGI. J was trimmed by 2 bases and V by 6 bases; bases with no gene match: 7. CDR3 residues: CASSPDDRGQETQYF. The DNA of the CDR3 is TGTGCCAGCAGCCCAGATGACAGGGGGCAAGAGACCCAGTACTTC.

This clone was seen more than once but under ten times. This chain uses TRBV7-3 with TRBJ1-3; no definite D call. V lost 4 bases and J lost 0, with 7 bases in between. From germline, CDR1 is SGHTA and CDR2 FQGTGA. CDR3 size: 14 residues. CDR3 region: CASSSNFSGNTIYF. As DNA, the CDR3 is TGTGCCAGCAGCTCAAACTTCTCTGGAAACACCATATATTTT.

In its sample, this clone was seen a few times. This chain links TRBV9 with TRBJ2-1; 7 positions match TRBD2. CDR3 length: 15 amino acids. Germline CDR1 reads SGDLS; CDR2 reads YYNGEE. After removal of 4 bases from V and 0 bases from J, the junction contained 4 bases not matched to a gene. CDR3: CASSSAGSSYNEQFF. The DNA of the CDR3 is TGTGCCAGCAGCTCAGCGGGGAGCTCCTACAATGAGCAGTTCTTC.

This clone came up once. This chain uses TRBV5-6 with TRBJ2-5; 8 bases map to TRBD1. Germline-derived CDR1 and CDR2 are SGHDT and YYEEEE. The CDR3 runs 17 residues. V was clipped by 1 base and J by 1 base; unmatched bases: 9. The CDR3 region is CASSLFLATGGQETQYF. The CDR3, as DNA: TGTGCCAGCAGCTTGTTCTTGGCCACAGGGGGCCAAGAGACCCAGTACTTC.

CDR3 loop: CASSQQQGPDTQYF. The CDR3 region has the DNA TGCGCCAGCAGCCAACAACAGGGTCCAGATACGCAGTATTTT. The chain joins TRBV4-1 to TRBJ2-3; possibly TRBD1 for D (6 bases). V lost 2 bases and J lost 4, with 10 bases in between. Germline lookup yields CDR1 MGHRA and CDR2 YSYEKL. This CDR3 comprises 14 residues.

In this sample, this clone turned up a few times. The chain is built from TRBV19 and TRBJ2-7, with TRBD1 identical over 7 bases. V trimming: 5 bases; J trimming: 2 bases; junction bases outside the gene matches: 15. Germline CDR1 LNHDA, CDR2 SQIVND (reference sequence). The CDR3 sequence is 17 residues long. CDR3 sequence (DNA): TGTGCCAGTAGTCCCAACTTCGCAGGGGGTTCGACCTACGAGCAGTACTTC. It specifies CASSPNFAGGSTYEQYF.

The rearrangement links TRBV5-4 to TRBJ1-2, with TRBD1 matching over 8 bases. Per germline, CDR1 SGHNT and CDR2 YYREEE (reference sequence). Trimming at V came to 0 bases and at J to 4 bases, leaving 2 bases not matched to a gene. The CDR3 has 14 amino acids. For the CDR3, the DNA is TGTGCCAGCAGCTTGGCAGGGGGCAGCTATGGCTACACCTTC. This codes for CASSLAGGSYGYTF.

This chain connects TRBV18 to TRBJ1-1, with 7 bases identical to TRBD1. V gave up 0 bases and J gave up 1 base; unmatched junction bases: 2. The CDR3 is 15 residues long. Germline V gene lookup returns CDR1 KGHSH and CDR2 LQKENI. CDR3 loop: CASSPPGQKNTEAFF. The CDR3, as DNA: TGTGCCAGCTCACCACCGGGACAGAAGAACACTGAAGCTTTCTTT. Supplemented by reference TRBV18 and TRBJ1-1, the full variable domain reads NAGVMQNPRHLVRRRGQEARLRCSPMKGHSHVYWYRQLPEEGLKFMVYLQKENIIDESGMPKERFSAEFPKEGPSILRIQQVVRGDSAAYFCASSPPGQKNTEAFFGQGTRLTVV.

This chain connects TRBV11-2 to TRBJ2-1; no clear D gene. Germline CDR1 reads SGHAT; CDR2 reads FQNNGV. The CDR3 has 11 amino acids. V was cut by 3 bases and J by 8 bases, with 5 bases left in between. DNA of the CDR3: TGTGCCAGCAGCTTGGTCGATGAGCAGTTCTTC. Translating gives CASSLVDEQFF.

With regard to this clone: The DNA is left out, because the CDR3 cannot be placed on it with certainty; the CDR3 is given as TCRdb lists it. J is TRBJ2-1 and V is TRBV29-1; TRBD2, the table's D call, lacks a check against the DNA. A total of 14 residues make up the CDR3, ends included. Germline-derived CDR1 and CDR2 are SQVTM and ANQGSEA. CDR3 sequence: CSVAPGTDFNEQVF.

The chain is built from TRBV4-1 and TRBJ2-1, with D unresolved. Trimming shortened V by 1 base and J by 1 base, and 11 bases separated the two germline ends. Germline-derived CDR1 and CDR2 are MGHRA and YSYEKL. The CDR3 has 16 residues. The CDR3 nucleotides read TGCGCCAGCAGCCAAGCCCTGGCGATTTCCTACAATGAGCAGTTCTTC. This codes for CASSQALAISYNEQFF.

A remark on this clone: Within the sample, other DNA sequences also encode this same CDR3. The V and J genes are TRBV27 and TRBJ1-4, with D uncertain. Looked up from germline, CDR1 is MNHEY and CDR2 is SMNVEV (reference sequence). V was shortened by 6 bases and J by 3 bases, with 5 bases between the two germline ends. There are 12 residues in the CDR3. The CDR3 region has the DNA TGTGCCAGCAGAGATCCTAATGAAAAACTGTTTTTT. Protein product: CASRDPNEKLFF.

V usage is TRBV5-6 and J usage is TRBJ2-3, with 7 bases fitting TRBD2. The V gene end was trimmed by 7 bases and the J gene end by 2 bases; junction bases not matched to a gene: 4. The CDR3 covers 13 residues. CDR1 and CDR2 from the germline V gene are SGHDT and YYEEEE. The CDR3 reads CASGRGNTDTQYF. The CDR3 DNA reads TGTGCCAGCGGGCGGGGGAACACAGATACGCAGTATTTT.

This clone turned up a few times. The chain employs TRBV14 and TRBJ2-1, with D unresolved. V gave up 1 base and J gave up 5 bases, with 6 bases separating them. Germline V gene lookup returns CDR1 SGHDN and CDR2 FVKESK. The CDR3 is 13 amino acids. CDR3 DNA: TGTGCCAGCAGCCAAGCTCGACACAATGAGCAGTTCTTC. It translates to CASSQARHNEQFF.

The CDR3 DNA reads as TGTGCCAGCAGGTACCCCAGGGGGTATGGGGGAGGACCCTACAATGAGCAGTTCTTC. Its protein product is CASRYPRGYGGGPYNEQFF. The chain combines TRBV7-2 with TRBJ2-1; D perhaps matches TRBD1 (7 bases). The CDR3 sequence is 19 residues long. V was trimmed by 6 bases and J by 2 bases, leaving 26 bases between them. CDR1 is SGHTA, CDR2 FQGNSA, per germline.